The 19 T cell receptor beta chains presented below share a single source sample, sequenced in a study of a mutant IDH1 vaccine in newly diagnosed glioma. These receptors have no known antigen. Time point noted: week 5, during vaccination. Doses consisted of 300 ug of mutant IDH1 20-mer peptide each, paired with topical imiquimod. TCRdb keeps only in-frame clones here, not all; method: immunoSEQ multiplex PCR. This sample carries some 27,000 clones, about three quarters of them seen once, and the ten largest clones take around 9%. The specimen was PBMCs, collected from a glioma patient whose treatment included an IDH1 peptide vaccine. The origin of the receptors is a man aged 40-49 years with glioma.

This chain connects TRBV2 to TRBJ1-1, with 8 bases that match TRBD1. J was trimmed by 1 base and V by 7 bases; bases with no gene match: 5. The CDR3 is made up of 14 amino acids. Germline CDR1 and CDR2: SNHLY and FYNNEI. The CDR3 nucleotides read TGTGCCAGCACCGGGACAGGAACGAACACTGAAGCTTTCTTT. Its protein is CASTGTGTNTEAFF.

The chain combines TRBV6-6 with TRBJ2-1; 7 nucleotides align to TRBD2. Trimming removed 6 bases from V and 5 bases from J; junction bases left unmatched: 10. CDR1 and CDR2 (germline): MNHNY, SVGAGI (reference sequence). The CDR3 has 15 residues. Here the CDR3 reads CASSNSGGSDNEQFF. The CDR3 bases are TGTGCCAGCAGCAATAGCGGCGGGAGCGACAATGAGCAGTTCTTC.

The chain uses TRBV5-6 and TRBJ2-1; 8 bases map to TRBD2. The germline V gene has CDR1 SGHDT and CDR2 YYEEEE. The CDR3 has 15 residues. With 4 bases clipped from V and 6 bases from J, the junction kept 9 bases outside the gene matches. CDR3 coding DNA: TGTGCCAGCAGCCTAACTAGCGGTCTGGGCAATGAGCAGTTCTTC. As protein: CASSLTSGLGNEQFF.

This sequence joins TRBV29-1 and TRBJ1-2; a weak D match, TRBD1 (5 bases). There are 13 residues in the CDR3. V lost 4 bases and J lost 3, with 12 bases in between. Germline V gives CDR1 SQVTM, CDR2 ANQGSEA. CDR3 amino acids: CSVGLSGHYGYTF. Here the CDR3 DNA reads TGCAGCGTTGGTCTCTCAGGGCACTATGGCTACACCTTC.

V is TRBV6-5 and J is TRBJ2-1; D remains unclear. CDR3 length equals 14 residues. Germline-derived CDR1 and CDR2 are MNHEY and SVGAGI. With 10 bases removed from V and 4 bases from J, the gap between germline ends came to 17 bases. The CDR3 here is CATILQSIYNEQFF. CDR3 DNA: TGTGCCACCATCCTCCAGTCTATTTACAATGAGCAGTTCTTC.

The chain carries TRBV7-2 and TRBJ2-7; D gene ambiguous. The germline V and J ends were trimmed by 0 bases and 3 bases, with 6 bases remaining between them. This CDR3 has 13 amino acids. Germline-derived CDR1 and CDR2 are SGHTA and FQGNSA. The CDR3 sequence: CASSLAPNYEQYV. The CDR3 region has the DNA TGTGCCAGCAGCTTAGCTCCAAACTACGAGCAGTACGTC.

The rearrangement links TRBV15 to TRBJ1-1, with D maybe TRBD1 (6 bases). The CDR3 loop spans 13 amino acids. The V gene lost 1 base and the J gene lost 12 bases, with 15 bases spanning the gap. Per the germline V gene, CDR1 is LNHNV and CDR2 is YYDKDF (reference sequence). CDR3 protein: CATSRARGGLTFF. The DNA of the CDR3 is TGTGCCACCAGCAGAGCTCGGGGGGGGCTAACTTTCTTT.

The chain joins TRBV6-5 to TRBJ1-2, with 7 positions matching TRBD1. Germline CDR1 and CDR2: MNHEY and SVGAGI. The ends lost 7 bases at V and 5 bases at J; junction bases unmatched: 10. The CDR3 is 14 amino acids. The CDR3 sequence: CASNPGTAEYGYTF. For the CDR3, the DNA is TGTGCCAGCAACCCGGGGACAGCGGAATATGGCTACACCTTC.

The CDR3 loop is CASSLSNRDDRNEQFF. The DNA of the CDR3 is TGTGCCAGCAGTTTATCAAATCGGGATGATCGGAATGAGCAGTTCTTC. The gene calls are TRBV27 and TRBJ2-1; a weak D match, TRBD2 (5 bases). The CDR3 has 16 residues. The germline gives CDR1 MNHEY, CDR2 SMNVEV (reference sequence). V shed 0 bases and J shed 7 bases, with 16 bases lying between them.

This sequence joins TRBV19 and TRBJ1-3; no definite D call. V lost 6 bases and J 2 bases, leaving 17 bases between the germline ends. The CDR3 is 16 amino acids. Germline CDR1 reads LNHDA; CDR2 reads SQIVND (reference sequence). The CDR3 DNA sequence: TGTGCCAGTAGCCCCCGGGAGTACCAACCTGGAAACACCATATATTTT. Translating it yields CASSPREYQPGNTIYF.

The V and J genes are TRBV11-2 and TRBJ2-5, with a weak D call TRBD2 (6 bases). V was clipped by 1 base and J by 2 bases, with 11 bases between them. Germline loops: CDR1 SGHAT, CDR2 FQNNGV. The CDR3 has 15 amino acids. The CDR3 nucleotides read TGTGCCAGCAGCTTAGTGCCCCTAGCGCAAGAGACCCAGTACTTC. Amino acids: CASSLVPLAQETQYF.

The CDR3 DNA reads as TGTGCCAGCAGCCCCGGACAGGGTCCATTCCTTTCCTACAATGAGCAGTTCTTC. Its protein product is CASSPGQGPFLSYNEQFF. The genes are TRBV5-8 and TRBJ2-1, with 8 bases identical to TRBD1. The V gene end was trimmed by 4 bases and the J gene end by 1 base; junction bases not matched to a gene: 13. The CDR3 covers 18 residues. Germline CDR1 SGHTS, CDR2 YDEGEE. The full variable domain, with the rest looked up from reference TRBV5-8 and TRBJ2-1, is EAGVTQSPTHLIKTRGQQATLRCSPISGHTSVYWYQQALGLGLQFLLWYDEGEERNRGNFPPRFSGRQFPNYSSELNVNALELEDSALYLCASSPGQGPFLSYNEQFFGPGTRLTVL.

The V call is TRBV4-1, the J call TRBJ1-2; D remains unclear. Trimming cost V 4 bases and J 4 bases, with 16 bases left between them. This CDR3 comprises 15 residues. Germline CDR1 MGHRA, CDR2 YSYEKL. CDR3 loop: CASSPSITPSYGYTF. CDR3 nucleotides: TGCGCCAGCAGCCCATCTATTACGCCTTCCTATGGCTACACCTTC.

The chain links TRBV5-8 to TRBJ1-5; TRBD1 matches 7 bases. Losses at the gene ends were 2 bases for V and 1 base for J; bases not matched to a gene: 3. CDR1 and CDR2 from the germline V gene are SGHTS and YDEGEE. CDR3 size: 15 residues. The CDR3 bases are TGTGCCAGCAGCTTTGGGACAGCCAGCAATCAGCCCCAGCATTTT. Translation: CASSFGTASNQPQHF.

This clone was detected only a few times. The chain employs TRBV2 and TRBJ2-7; 10 nucleotides align to TRBD2. This CDR3 region has 15 residues. Trimming removed 5 bases from V and 7 bases from J; junction bases left unmatched: 11. Germline-derived CDR1 and CDR2 are SNHLY and FYNNEI. CDR3 amino acids: CASSSALAGDWEQYF. The CDR3, as DNA: TGTGCCAGCAGTTCGGCCCTAGCGGGAGACTGGGAGCAGTACTTC. The full variable domain, rest sourced from reference TRBV2 and TRBJ2-7, is EPEVTQTPSHQVTQMGQEVILRCVPISNHLYFYWYRQILGQKVEFLVSFYNNEISEKSEIFDDQFSVERPDGSNFTLKIRSTKLEDSAMYFCASSSALAGDWEQYFGPGTRLTVT.

CDR3 in DNA: TGTGCCAGCAGCTTAGGAGTCGGAGGGCAGACCCAGTACTTC. This codes for CASSLGVGGQTQYF. The chain has TRBV7-8 and TRBJ2-5; tentatively, D is TRBD2 (6 bases). This CDR3 is 14 amino acids long. CDR1 SGHVS and CDR2 FQNEAQ come from the germline V gene. Trimming shortened V by 1 base and J by 6 bases, and 12 bases separated the two germline ends.

The V call is TRBV2, the J call TRBJ2-3; D is unresolved. The CDR3 length is 12 residues. The germline V and J ends were trimmed by 8 bases and 0 bases, with 6 bases remaining between them. In germline, CDR1 is SNHLY, CDR2 FYNNEI. The CDR3 sequence: CASGSSTDTQYF. In DNA form, the CDR3 reads TGTGCCAGCGGGTCTAGCACAGATACGCAGTATTTT.

The V call is TRBV19, the J call TRBJ1-2, with D perhaps TRBD1 (5 bases). V lost 5 bases and J lost 0, with 10 bases in between. Germline CDR1 reads LNHDA; CDR2 reads SQIVND (reference sequence). The CDR3 covers 14 residues. The CDR3 protein is CASSEGATNYGYTF. The CDR3 nucleotides read TGTGCCAGTAGTGAAGGGGCGACTAACTATGGCTACACCTTC.

CDR3 region: CASSYSPGGGEAFF. Written as DNA, the CDR3 is TGTGCCAGCAGTTACTCACCGGGTGGAGGGGAAGCTTTCTTT. This chain joins TRBV6-5 and TRBJ1-1; D is ambiguous. V gave up 0 bases and J gave up 8 bases, with 13 bases separating them. The CDR3 runs to 14 residues. CDR1 and CDR2 (germline): MNHEY, SVGAGI.